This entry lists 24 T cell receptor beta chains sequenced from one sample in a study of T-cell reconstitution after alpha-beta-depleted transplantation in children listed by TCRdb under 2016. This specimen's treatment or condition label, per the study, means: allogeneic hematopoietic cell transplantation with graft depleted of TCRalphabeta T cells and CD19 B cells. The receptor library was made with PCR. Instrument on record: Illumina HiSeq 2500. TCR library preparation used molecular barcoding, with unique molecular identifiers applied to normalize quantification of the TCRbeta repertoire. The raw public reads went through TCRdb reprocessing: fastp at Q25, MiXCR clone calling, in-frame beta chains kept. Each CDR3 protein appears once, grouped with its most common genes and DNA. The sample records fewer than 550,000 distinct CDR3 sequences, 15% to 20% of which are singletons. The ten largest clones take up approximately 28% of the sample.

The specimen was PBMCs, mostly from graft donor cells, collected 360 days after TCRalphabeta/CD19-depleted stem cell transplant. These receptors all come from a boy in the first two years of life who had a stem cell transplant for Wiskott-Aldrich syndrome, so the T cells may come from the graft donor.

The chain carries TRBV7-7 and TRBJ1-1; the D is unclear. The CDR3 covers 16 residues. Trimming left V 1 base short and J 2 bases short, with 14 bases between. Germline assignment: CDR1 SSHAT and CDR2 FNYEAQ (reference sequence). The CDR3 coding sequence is TGTGCCAGCAGCTTAGTCAGAAACCCTTTAAACACTGAAGCTTTCTTT. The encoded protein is CASSLVRNPLNTEAFF.

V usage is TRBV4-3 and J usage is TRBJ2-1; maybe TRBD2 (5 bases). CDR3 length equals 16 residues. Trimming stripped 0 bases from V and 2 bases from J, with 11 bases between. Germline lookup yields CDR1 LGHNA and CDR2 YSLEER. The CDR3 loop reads CASSQDLGSAYNEQFF. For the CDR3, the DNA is TGCGCCAGCAGCCAAGATCTTGGTAGCGCCTACAATGAGCAGTTCTTC.

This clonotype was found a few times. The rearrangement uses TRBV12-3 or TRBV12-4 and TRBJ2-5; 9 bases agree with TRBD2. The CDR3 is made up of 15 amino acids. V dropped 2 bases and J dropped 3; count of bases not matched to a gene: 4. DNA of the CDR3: TGTGCCAGCAGTTTACTAGCGGGGAAAAAAGAGACCCAGTACTTC. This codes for CASSLLAGKKETQYF.

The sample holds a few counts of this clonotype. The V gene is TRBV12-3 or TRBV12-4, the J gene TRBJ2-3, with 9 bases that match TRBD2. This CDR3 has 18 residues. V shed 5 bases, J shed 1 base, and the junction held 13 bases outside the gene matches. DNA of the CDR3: TGTGCCAGCAGTGCCGTTCGGGGCGGGAGGGTTGGCACAGATACGCAGTATTTT. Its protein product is CASSAVRGGRVGTDTQYF.

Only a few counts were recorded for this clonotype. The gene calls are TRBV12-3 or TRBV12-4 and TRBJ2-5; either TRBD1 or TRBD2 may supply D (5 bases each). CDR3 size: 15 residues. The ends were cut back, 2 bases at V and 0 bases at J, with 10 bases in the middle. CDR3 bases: TGTGCCAGCAGTTTACCCGGGGACGACCAAGAGACCCAGTACTTC. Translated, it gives CASSLPGDDQETQYF.

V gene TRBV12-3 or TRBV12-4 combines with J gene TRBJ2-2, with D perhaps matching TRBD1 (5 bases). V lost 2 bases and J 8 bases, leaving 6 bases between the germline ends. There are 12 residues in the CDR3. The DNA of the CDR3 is TGTGCCAGCAGTTTAAACAGGGGGGAGCTGTTTTTT. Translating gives CASSLNRGELFF.

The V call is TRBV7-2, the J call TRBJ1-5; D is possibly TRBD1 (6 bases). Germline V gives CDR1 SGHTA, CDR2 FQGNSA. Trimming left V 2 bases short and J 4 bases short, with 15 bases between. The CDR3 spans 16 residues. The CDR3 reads CASSLSPQGRNQPQHF. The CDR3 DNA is TGTGCCAGCAGCTTAAGCCCACAGGGCCGAAATCAGCCCCAGCATTTT.

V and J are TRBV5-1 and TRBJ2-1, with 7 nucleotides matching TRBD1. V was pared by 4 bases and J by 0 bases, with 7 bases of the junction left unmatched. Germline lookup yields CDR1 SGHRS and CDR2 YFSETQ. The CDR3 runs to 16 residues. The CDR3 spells CASSRDRVSSYNEQFF. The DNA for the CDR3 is TGCGCCAGCAGCCGAGACAGGGTAAGCTCCTACAATGAGCAGTTCTTC.

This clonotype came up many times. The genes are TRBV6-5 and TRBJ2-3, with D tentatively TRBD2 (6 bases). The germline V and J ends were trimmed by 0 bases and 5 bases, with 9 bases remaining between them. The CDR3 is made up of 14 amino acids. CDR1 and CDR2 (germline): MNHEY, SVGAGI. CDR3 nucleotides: TGTGCCAGCAGTTACTCTGGGGGAGGAGATACGCAGTATTTT. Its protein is CASSYSGGGDTQYF.

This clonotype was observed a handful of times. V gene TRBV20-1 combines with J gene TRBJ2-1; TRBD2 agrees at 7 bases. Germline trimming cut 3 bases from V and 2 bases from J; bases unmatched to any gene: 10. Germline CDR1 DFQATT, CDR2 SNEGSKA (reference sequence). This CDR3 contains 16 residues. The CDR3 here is CSARARLADAYNEQFF. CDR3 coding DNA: TGCAGTGCTAGGGCGCGCCTAGCGGACGCCTACAATGAGCAGTTCTTC.

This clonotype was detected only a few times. Written as DNA, the CDR3 is TGCGCCAGCAGCCAAGAGGCAGGGTCTTTATACGAGCAGTACTTC. This codes for CASSQEAGSLYEQYF. This chain links TRBV4-3 with TRBJ2-7, with D maybe TRBD1 (5 bases). The V and J ends lost 0 bases and 4 bases respectively, with 13 bases between them. The germline V gene has CDR1 LGHNA and CDR2 YSLEER. This CDR3 has 15 residues.

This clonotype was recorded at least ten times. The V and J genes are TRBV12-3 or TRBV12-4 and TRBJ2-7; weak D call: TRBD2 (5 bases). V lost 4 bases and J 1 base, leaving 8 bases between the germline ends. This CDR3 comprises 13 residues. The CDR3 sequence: CASSSDFSYEQYF. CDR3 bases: TGTGCCAGCAGTTCGGACTTTTCCTACGAGCAGTACTTC.

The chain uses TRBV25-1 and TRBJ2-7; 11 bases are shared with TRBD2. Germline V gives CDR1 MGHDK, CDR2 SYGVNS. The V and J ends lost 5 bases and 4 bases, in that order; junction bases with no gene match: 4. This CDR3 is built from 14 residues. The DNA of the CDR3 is TGTGCCAGCAGTTGGGTAGCGGGAGGGTACGAGCAGTACTTC. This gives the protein CASSWVAGGYEQYF.

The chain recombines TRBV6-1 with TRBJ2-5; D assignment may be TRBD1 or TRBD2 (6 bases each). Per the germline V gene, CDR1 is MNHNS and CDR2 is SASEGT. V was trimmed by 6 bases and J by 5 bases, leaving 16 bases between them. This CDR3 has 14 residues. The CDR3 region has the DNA TGTGCCAGCAGGAGGGGGACTCAAGGGGAGACCCAGTACTTC. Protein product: CASRRGTQGETQYF.

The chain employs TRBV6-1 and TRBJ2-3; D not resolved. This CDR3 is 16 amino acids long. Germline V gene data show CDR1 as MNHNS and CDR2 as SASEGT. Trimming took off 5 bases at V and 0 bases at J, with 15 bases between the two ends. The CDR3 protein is CASSRQPRRSTDTQYF. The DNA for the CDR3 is TGTGCCAGCAGTCGGCAGCCCCGCAGGAGCACAGATACGCAGTATTTT.

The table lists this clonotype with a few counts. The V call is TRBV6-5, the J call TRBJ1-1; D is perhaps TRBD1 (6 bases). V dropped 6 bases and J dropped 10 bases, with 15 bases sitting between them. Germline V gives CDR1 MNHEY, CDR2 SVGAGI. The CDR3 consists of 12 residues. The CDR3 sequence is CASSQGGARAFF. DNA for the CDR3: TGTGCCAGCAGCCAAGGGGGGGCAAGAGCTTTCTTT.

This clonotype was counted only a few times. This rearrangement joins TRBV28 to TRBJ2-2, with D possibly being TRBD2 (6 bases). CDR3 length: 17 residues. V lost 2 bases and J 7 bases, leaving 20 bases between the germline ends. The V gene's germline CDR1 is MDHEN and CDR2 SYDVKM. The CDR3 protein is CASSLPFGGSRFGELFF. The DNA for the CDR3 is TGTGCCAGCAGTTTACCCTTCGGGGGTTCCCGGTTCGGGGAGCTGTTTTTT.

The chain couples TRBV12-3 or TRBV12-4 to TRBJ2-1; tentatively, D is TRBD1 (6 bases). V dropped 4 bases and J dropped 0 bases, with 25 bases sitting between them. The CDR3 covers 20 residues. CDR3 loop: CASSYSRVHTGLSSYNEQFF. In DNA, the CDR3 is TGTGCCAGCAGTTATTCCCGGGTGCACACAGGGCTGAGCTCCTACAATGAGCAGTTCTTC.

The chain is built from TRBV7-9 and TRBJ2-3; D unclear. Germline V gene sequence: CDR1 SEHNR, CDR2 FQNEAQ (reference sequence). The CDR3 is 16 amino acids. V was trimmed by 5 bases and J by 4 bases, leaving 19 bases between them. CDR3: CASSQRASLVPDTQYF. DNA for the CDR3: TGTGCCAGCAGCCAACGGGCCTCACTCGTCCCAGATACGCAGTATTTT.

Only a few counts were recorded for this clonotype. The CDR3 coding sequence is TGCGCCAGCAGCCAAGGGAAAACTAGCGGGCTAGAGACCCAGTACTTC. This translates into CASSQGKTSGLETQYF. The chain combines TRBV4-3 with TRBJ2-5; 9 nucleotides align to TRBD2. The CDR3 sequence is 16 residues long. Germline V lookup: CDR1 LGHNA, CDR2 YSLEER. V trimming: 1 base; J trimming: 4 bases; junction bases outside the gene matches: 7.

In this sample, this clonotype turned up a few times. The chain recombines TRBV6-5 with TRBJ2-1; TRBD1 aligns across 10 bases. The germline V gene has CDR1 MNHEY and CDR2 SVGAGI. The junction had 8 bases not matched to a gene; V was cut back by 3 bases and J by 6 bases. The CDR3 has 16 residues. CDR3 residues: CASSYPRQGAVNEQFF. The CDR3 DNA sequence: TGTGCCAGCAGTTATCCTCGACAGGGGGCGGTCAATGAGCAGTTCTTC.

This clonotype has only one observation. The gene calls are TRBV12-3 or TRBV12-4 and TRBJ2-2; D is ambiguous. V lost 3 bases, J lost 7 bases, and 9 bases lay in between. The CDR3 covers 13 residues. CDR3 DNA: TGTGCCAGCAGTTTCTACGCAATCGGGGAGCTGTTTTTT. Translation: CASSFYAIGELFF.

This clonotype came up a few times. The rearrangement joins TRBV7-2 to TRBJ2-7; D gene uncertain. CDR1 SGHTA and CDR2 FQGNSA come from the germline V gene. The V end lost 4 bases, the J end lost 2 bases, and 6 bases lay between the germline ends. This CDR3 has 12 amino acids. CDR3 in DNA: TGTGCCAGCAGCTCTAGACCCTACGAGCAGTACTTC. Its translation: CASSSRPYEQYF. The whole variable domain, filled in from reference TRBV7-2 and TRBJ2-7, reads GAGVSQSPSNKVTEKGKDVELRCDPISGHTALYWYRQSLGQGLEFLIYFQGNSAPDKSGLPSDRFSAERTGGSVSTLTIQRTQQEDSAVYLCASSSRPYEQYFGPGTRLTVT.

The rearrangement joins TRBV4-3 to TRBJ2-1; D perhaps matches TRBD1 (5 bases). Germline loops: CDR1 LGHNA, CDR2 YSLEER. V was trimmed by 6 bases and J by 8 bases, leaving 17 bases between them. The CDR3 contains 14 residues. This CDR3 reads CASSPRQSRYEQFF. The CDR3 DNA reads TGCGCCAGCAGTCCTAGACAGAGTAGGTATGAGCAGTTCTTC.